Each of the 28 T cell receptor beta chains below was sequenced from the same sample in a study of cytomegalovirus exposure and HLA in healthy donors. PCR was performed using 60 Vbeta and 13 Jbeta primers. Data came from immunoSEQ multiplex PCR; TCRdb stores just in-frame clones and leaves some out. In the table there are about 140,000 clones, around 77% of which are singletons. The sample was PBMCs. These receptors were collected from a man aged 25 to 40 in good health.

V is TRBV30 and J is TRBJ1-3, with 10 bases lining up with TRBD1. The V segment lost 8 bases and the J segment 3 bases; nucleotides outside the gene matches: 7. Germline lookup yields CDR1 GTSNPN and CDR2 SVGIG (reference sequence). The CDR3 has 14 residues. DNA of the CDR3: TGTGCCGGAGACAGGGGGCGAGGTGGAAACACCATATATTTT. The encoded protein is CAGDRGRGGNTIYF.

J is TRBJ2-7 and V is TRBV28, with D possibly TRBD1 on 5 matching bases. Trimming pared 3 bases from V and 2 bases from J, leaving 14 bases between. Germline V gene data show CDR1 as MDHEN and CDR2 as SYDVKM. This CDR3 has 15 amino acids. This CDR3 is CASSFPQGFPYEQYF. For the CDR3, the DNA is TGTGCCAGCAGTTTCCCCCAGGGTTTCCCCTACGAGCAGTACTTC.

This clone turned up a few times. The V and J genes are TRBV11-2 and TRBJ2-1, with TRBD2 identical over 8 bases. There are 15 residues in the CDR3. Trimming at V came to 1 base and at J to 6 bases, leaving 5 bases not matched to a gene. The germline CDR1 and CDR2 sequences are SGHAT and FQNNGV. CDR3 sequence: CASSLGTGGVNEQFF. DNA of the CDR3: TGTGCCAGCAGCTTAGGGACGGGAGGGGTCAATGAGCAGTTCTTC.

The chain joins TRBV4-1 to TRBJ2-1, with unresolved D. The CDR3 spans 14 residues. V lost 6 bases to trimming and J lost 7 bases, with 16 bases between them. Germline values: CDR1 MGHRA, CDR2 YSYEKL. CDR3 in DNA: TGCGCCAGCAGGCCGATACTGCGCGGAAATGAGCAGTTCTTC. Translated, it gives CASRPILRGNEQFF.

As for this clone: In the same sample, other DNA sequences code for this CDR3. The J gene is TRBJ2-1, the V gene TRBV6-4; 9 bases match TRBD2. The V and J ends lost 0 bases and 4 bases, in that order; junction bases with no gene match: 1. The germline V gene has CDR1 MRHNA and CDR2 SNTAGT. CDR3 size: 15 residues. CDR3 in DNA: TGTGCCAGCAGTGACTCTAGCGGGAGTTACAATGAGCAGTTCTTC. Protein sequence: CASSDSSGSYNEQFF.

The V and J genes are TRBV6-1 and TRBJ1-2; 7 bases are a match to TRBD1. This CDR3 has 14 amino acids. V lost 3 bases and J lost 5; bases outside the gene matches: 6. Germline-derived CDR1 and CDR2 are MNHNS and SASEGT. In DNA, the CDR3 is TGTGCCAGCAGTGATAACCCAGGGGGGTATGGCTACACCTTC. Amino acid sequence: CASSDNPGGYGYTF.

This chain joins TRBV30 and TRBJ1-1; the D is unclear. Trimming stripped 2 bases from V and 5 bases from J, with 12 bases between. The CDR3 loop spans 13 amino acids. Germline V gene data show CDR1 as GTSNPN and CDR2 as SVGIG (reference sequence). The CDR3 reads CAWSRGRWTEAFF. CDR3 coding DNA: TGTGCCTGGAGTAGAGGGAGGTGGACTGAAGCTTTCTTT.

The chain couples TRBV2 to TRBJ1-4; unclear D gene. CDR3 length: 14 amino acids. Germline loops: CDR1 SNHLY, CDR2 FYNNEI. V gave up 1 base and J gave up 4 bases, with 7 bases separating them. CDR3 sequence: CASSEDRVNEKLFF. The CDR3 DNA sequence: TGTGCCAGCAGTGAAGACCGAGTTAATGAAAAACTGTTTTTT.

The chain recombines TRBV19 with TRBJ2-1, with 11 bases that match TRBD2. V dropped 5 bases and J dropped 9; count of bases not matched to a gene: 6. CDR1 is LNHDA, CDR2 SQIVND, per germline (reference sequence). The CDR3 runs to 14 residues. CDR3 in amino acids: CASSELAGATEQFF. Written as DNA, the CDR3 is TGTGCCAGTAGTGAACTAGCGGGAGCTACTGAGCAGTTCTTC. The full variable domain, completed using reference TRBV19 and TRBJ2-1, is DGGITQSPKYLFRKEGQNVTLSCEQNLNHDAMYWYRQDPGQGLRLIYYSQIVNDFQKGDIAEGYSVSREKKESFPLTVTSAQKNPTAFYLCASSELAGATEQFFGPGTRLTVL.

The chain links TRBV7-3 to TRBJ1-1; D gene ambiguous. The CDR3 runs 13 residues. Germline V lookup: CDR1 SGHTA, CDR2 FQGTGA. Trimming shortened V by 2 bases and J by 1 base, and 5 bases separated the two germline ends. CDR3 protein: CASSLGRNTEAFF. As DNA, the CDR3 is TGTGCCAGCAGCTTAGGGAGGAACACTGAAGCTTTCTTT. Full variable domain (outside the CDR3, taken from reference TRBV7-3 and TRBJ1-1): GAGVSQTPSNKVTEKGKYVELRCDPISGHTALYWYRQSLGQGPEFLIYFQGTGAADDSGLPNDRFFAVRPEGSVSTLKIQRTERGDSAVYLCASSLGRNTEAFFGQGTRLTVV.

The chain has TRBV6-6 and TRBJ2-1; TRBD2 matches 7 bases. The CDR3 totals 12 residues. V was pared by 5 bases and J by 7 bases, with 2 bases of the junction left unmatched. The germline CDR1 and CDR2 sequences are MNHNY and SVGAGI (reference sequence). The CDR3 loop reads CASSPGGNEQFF. In nucleotides, the CDR3 is TGTGCCAGCAGTCCCGGGGGGAATGAGCAGTTCTTC.

This chain uses TRBV6-1 with TRBJ2-7; possible D gene TRBD2, 6 bases. The germline gives CDR1 MNHNS, CDR2 SASEGT. The CDR3 runs 13 residues. V was pared by 4 bases and J by 7 bases, with 14 bases between. The CDR3 loop reads CASSAGLWWEQYF. The CDR3 coding sequence is TGTGCCAGCAGTGCGGGACTCTGGTGGGAGCAGTACTTC.

This chain uses TRBV6-5 with TRBJ2-7; D is possibly TRBD1 (5 bases). Per germline, CDR1 MNHEY and CDR2 SVGAGI. This CDR3 region has 13 residues. Trimming took 10 bases from V and 3 from J, leaving 16 bases between them. CDR3 nucleotide sequence: TGTGCCACCACGACAGCCCAGGGCTACGAGCAGTACTTC. Its protein is CATTTAQGYEQYF.

The CDR3: CASSLVVRGVVQYF. The CDR3, as DNA: TGTGCCAGCAGCTTGGTGGTTCGGGGGGTGGTGCAGTACTTC. The chain links TRBV5-8 to TRBJ2-7; TRBD2 agrees at 7 bases. V trimming: 0 bases; J trimming: 9 bases; junction bases outside the gene matches: 9. In germline, CDR1 is SGHTS, CDR2 YDEGEE. The CDR3 covers 14 residues. The variable domain in full, with the rest retrieved from reference TRBV5-8 and TRBJ2-7, is EAGVTQSPTHLIKTRGQQATLRCSPISGHTSVYWYQQALGLGLQFLLWYDEGEERNRGNFPPRFSGRQFPNYSSELNVNALELEDSALYLCASSLVVRGVVQYFGPGTRLTVT.

Comments on this clone: A junction end diverges from the germline sequence, so it may reflect a read error. This chain joins TRBV7-9 and TRBJ2-4; D perhaps matches TRBD1 (6 bases). The CDR3 consists of 15 residues. The germline V gene encodes CDR1 SEHNR and CDR2 FQNEAQ (reference sequence). The CDR3 DNA follows: TGTTCCAGCAGCCCTTTTGGGACAAATAGAAACATTCAGTACTTC. Translation gives CSSSPFGTNRNIQYF. The full variable domain, in which reference TRBV7-9 and TRBJ2-4 provide the parts outside the CDR3, is DTGVSQNPRHKITKRGQNVTFRCDPISEHNRLYWYRQTLGQGPEFLTYFQNEAQLEKSRLLSDRFSAERPKGSFSTLEIQRTEQGDSAMYLCSSSPFGTNRNIQYFGAGTRLSVL.

This clone occurred once. The junction differs from germline at one of its ends, possibly a read error. Distinct nucleotide sequences in the sample also encode this CDR3. The chain is built from TRBV7-3 and TRBJ2-7, with D possibly TRBD2 on 5 matching bases. The CDR3 runs to 14 residues. The V gene's germline CDR1 is SGHTA and CDR2 FQGTGA. The CDR3 here is CASSLTGSDNEQYF. CDR3 coding DNA: TGTGCCAGCAGCTTAACGGGGAGTGATAACGAGCAGTACTTT.

This chain uses TRBV28 with TRBJ1-5; TRBD1 agrees at 7 bases. Trimming removed 6 bases from V and 2 bases from J; junction bases left unmatched: 13. The CDR3 is 17 residues long. The germline V gene has CDR1 MDHEN and CDR2 SYDVKM. CDR3 loop: CASSTPGQRNGNQPQHF. As DNA, the CDR3 is TGTGCCAGCAGCACCCCGGGACAGAGGAACGGCAATCAGCCCCAGCATTTT.

This clone was observed a handful of times. The chain has TRBV13 and TRBJ2-1; D perhaps matches TRBD2 (5 bases). In germline, CDR1 is PRHDT, CDR2 FYEKMQ (reference sequence). CDR3 length: 13 amino acids. V gave up 3 bases and J gave up 3 bases, with 6 bases separating them. This chain's CDR3 is CASSFRDYNEQFF. CDR3 bases: TGTGCCAGCAGCTTCCGGGACTACAATGAGCAGTTCTTC. Full variable domain (remainder filled in from reference TRBV13 and TRBJ2-1): AAGVIQSPRHLIKEKRETATLKCYPIPRHDTVYWYQQGPGQDPQFLISFYEKMQSDKGSIPDRFSAQQFSDYHSELNMSSLELGDSALYFCASSFRDYNEQFFGPGTRLTVL.

This rearrangement joins TRBV7-9 to TRBJ2-5, with 8 bases identical to TRBD1. The CDR3 runs 14 residues. Germline values: CDR1 SEHNR, CDR2 FQNEAQ (reference sequence). V shed 6 bases, J shed 5 bases, and the junction held 8 bases outside the gene matches. Written as DNA, the CDR3 is TGTGCCAGCAGGCCAACAGGGGGGTGGGAGACCCAGTACTTC. This codes for CASRPTGGWETQYF.

The chain combines TRBV28 with TRBJ1-2, with 8 bases that match TRBD1. This CDR3 has 14 amino acids. V shed 3 bases, J shed 1 base, and the junction held 1 base outside the gene matches. The germline V gene has CDR1 MDHEN and CDR2 SYDVKM. CDR3 loop: CASSFGQGNYGYTF. CDR3 bases: TGTGCCAGCAGTTTCGGACAGGGTAACTATGGCTACACCTTC.

The chain uses TRBV25-1 and TRBJ1-1; 8 bases are shared with TRBD1. CDR3 length equals 14 residues. V trimming: 6 bases; J trimming: 6 bases; junction bases outside the gene matches: 9. The germline gives CDR1 MGHDK, CDR2 SYGVNS. CDR3 in amino acids: CASRPGQARSEAFF. CDR3 DNA sequence: TGTGCCAGCAGGCCGGGACAGGCCCGGTCTGAAGCTTTCTTT.

The J gene is TRBJ2-7, the V gene TRBV19, with no clear D. The V and J ends lost 3 bases and 2 bases respectively, with 8 bases between them. The germline gives CDR1 LNHDA, CDR2 SQIVND (reference sequence). The CDR3 loop spans 13 amino acids. CDR3: CASSISATYEQYF. In DNA form, the CDR3 reads TGTGCCAGTAGTATCAGCGCTACCTACGAGCAGTACTTC.

This chain links TRBV19 with TRBJ2-3; TRBD2 aligns across 8 bases. After removal of 7 bases from V and 1 base from J, the junction contained 13 bases not matched to a gene. CDR1 and CDR2 (germline): LNHDA, SQIVND (reference sequence). The length of the CDR3 is 17 residues. In DNA, the CDR3 is TGTGCCAGTAACGGACGCAAAGGGCGGGAGGGCACAGATACGCAGTATTTT. Translating gives CASNGRKGREGTDTQYF.

The rearrangement joins TRBV6-1 to TRBJ1-1; a possible D gene is TRBD1 (5 bases). Looked up from germline, CDR1 is MNHNS and CDR2 is SASEGT. V was trimmed by 5 bases and J by 11 bases, leaving 18 bases between them. The CDR3 runs 13 residues. CDR3 region: CASSRPGNREAFF. As DNA, the CDR3 is TGTGCCAGCAGTCGGCCAGGGAATAGAGAGGCTTTCTTT.

The gene calls are TRBV7-2 and TRBJ2-3; tentative D call: TRBD2 (6 bases). The CDR3 covers 18 residues. Germline-derived CDR1 and CDR2 are SGHTA and FQGNSA. V lost 6 bases to trimming and J lost 2 bases, with 24 bases between them. Here the CDR3 reads CASSLRSVGSGITDTQYF. CDR3 DNA sequence: TGTGCCAGCAGTCTAAGGTCCGTCGGGAGTGGAATCACAGATACGCAGTATTTT.

This clone was recorded only once. This CDR3 is CASSGRGQLYEQYF. The DNA of the CDR3 is TGTGCCAGCAGTGGGAGAGGGCAATTATACGAGCAGTACTTC. The chain carries TRBV28 and TRBJ2-7; D may be TRBD2 (5 bases). The germline gives CDR1 MDHEN, CDR2 SYDVKM. The CDR3 contains 14 residues. Deletions cut 5 bases from V and 4 bases from J, with 15 bases between.

The chain couples TRBV28 to TRBJ1-3, with D hard to call. Deletions cut 5 bases from V and 8 bases from J, with 25 bases between. CDR1 and CDR2 from the germline V gene are MDHEN and SYDVKM. The CDR3 contains 17 residues. The chain's CDR3 is CASSSTLSVRPAYTIYF. The CDR3 DNA reads TGTGCCAGCAGTAGTACATTATCGGTGAGGCCGGCATACACCATATATTTT.

The genes are TRBV9 and TRBJ1-4; D not resolved. The CDR3 spans 15 residues. In germline, CDR1 is SGDLS, CDR2 YYNGEE. Trimming took off 0 bases at V and 3 bases at J, with 9 bases between the two ends. For the CDR3, the DNA is TGTGCCAGCAGCGTAGGGGCAGAGCCTAATGAAAAACTGTTTTTT. This codes for CASSVGAEPNEKLFF. Full variable domain (remainder filled in from reference TRBV9 and TRBJ1-4): DSGVTQTPKHLITATGQRVTLRCSPRSGDLSVYWYQQSLDQGLQFLIQYYNGEERAKGNILERFSAQQFPDLHSELNLSSLELGDSALYFCASSVGAEPNEKLFFGSGTQLSVL.